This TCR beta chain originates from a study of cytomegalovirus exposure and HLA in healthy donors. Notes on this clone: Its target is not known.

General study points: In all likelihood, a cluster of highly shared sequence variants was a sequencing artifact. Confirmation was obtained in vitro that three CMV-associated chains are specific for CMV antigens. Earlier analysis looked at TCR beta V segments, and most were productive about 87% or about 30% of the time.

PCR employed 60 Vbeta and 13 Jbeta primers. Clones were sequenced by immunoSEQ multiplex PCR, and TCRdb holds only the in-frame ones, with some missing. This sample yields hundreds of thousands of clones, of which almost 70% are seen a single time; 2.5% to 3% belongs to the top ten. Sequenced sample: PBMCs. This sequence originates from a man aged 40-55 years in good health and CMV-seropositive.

DNA of the CDR3: TGTGCCAGCAGCTTAAGCACAGGGGGCGAGCAGTACTTC. Its protein is CASSLSTGGEQYF. This chain connects TRBV7-2 to TRBJ2-7; 8 bases match TRBD1. V was pared by 2 bases and J by 6 bases, with 3 bases of the junction left unmatched. The CDR3 is 13 amino acids. Germline V gene lookup returns CDR1 SGHTA and CDR2 FQGNSA.